A selection of T cell receptor beta chains follows, all from one sample in a study of blood T cells in healthy people across ages. TCRdb independently ran MiXCR on the 5' RACE reads; one entry per CDR3 protein. This table holds around 1.5 million distinct CDR3 sequences, almost 60% found once. Sequenced input: blood. Every receptor here comes from a man between 18 and 29 years old in good health. CDR3s include the opening cysteine and the closing phenylalanine or tryptophan. A row's size may be missing; if present it is once, few, many or a size class.

few,TRBJ1-2,13,TRBV29-1,CSVEAEGNYGYTF
few,TRBJ2-5,12,TRBV12-3/TRBV12-4,CASSASVETQYF
.,TRBJ2-7,15,TRBV28,CASRPVRDRFYEQYF
.,TRBJ2-1,17,TRBV6-1,CASSDRDGVLKHNEQFF
.,TRBJ2-3,13,TRBV7-2,CASSLTGLDTQYF
.,TRBJ2-3,16,TRBV6-6,CASSRGLAGGSNTQYF
.,TRBJ2-2,12,TRBV20-1,CSAMVSSGELFF
.,TRBJ1-5,15,TRBV27,CASSLVGQGNQPQHF
.,TRBJ2-4,16,TRBV10-1,CASSDLQGSLKNIQYF
.,.,14,TRBV29-1,CSVSHRDRIYEQYF
.,TRBJ1-1,13,TRBV21-1,CASSKALEVAAFF
.,TRBJ2-3,14,TRBV6-5,CASSYERITDTQYF
.,TRBJ2-3,12,TRBV29-1,CSTLLSTDTQYF
few,TRBJ2-1,13,TRBV11-2,CASSKTATNEQFF
.,TRBJ1-1,14,TRBV4-3,CASSPGGPGTEAFF
.,TRBJ2-5,15,TRBV20-1,CSATWAVLPQETQYF
.,TRBJ1-1,14,TRBV12-3/TRBV12-4,CASSELGGDTEAFF
few,TRBJ2-1,13,TRBV29-1,CSVKTSGNNEQFF
.,TRBJ1-4,18,TRBV4-3,CASSRRTGGRIAPEKMFF
.,TRBJ2-5,14,TRBV20-1,CSAGRVARQETQYF
.,TRBJ1-1,15,TRBV4-1,CASSQVGEYKSEAFF
.,TRBJ2-1,15,TRBV4-1,CASSPQLYAYNEQFF
.,TRBJ2-7,14,TRBV20-1,CSARTRSGPYEQYF
.,TRBJ2-3,15,TRBV20-1,CSARPGTGLADTQYF
.,TRBJ2-6,19,TRBV4-1,CASSQGIRVSSSGANVLTF
.,TRBJ1-6,15,TRBV7-2,CASSSQRGLGSPLHF
.,TRBJ2-7,14,TRBV6-1,CASSGGEGGYEQYF